This entry features one T cell receptor beta chain sequence. Its specificity is not known. Researchers collected ten milliliters of peripheral blood from every single donor. A second PCR of about 7 to 12 cycles used a sample-barcoded 5' primer and a J-beta primer mix. The study obtained at least 2.5 million CDR3-containing paired-end reads from every sample. One entry per CDR3 protein, called by TCRdb with MiXCR from the 5' RACE reads. The sample includes about 730,000 distinct CDR3 sequences, about 42% of them seen just once. The sample is drawn from a study of blood T cells in healthy people across ages. Study conclusions and caveats: TCR beta diversity tracked closely with naive T cell percentage.

This CDR3 has 14 residues. Germline lookup yields CDR1 MGHDK and CDR2 SYGVNS. Trimming cost V 5 bases and J 0 bases, with 10 bases left between them. The material sequenced was blood. The chain is built from TRBV25-1 and TRBJ2-5; maybe TRBD1 (6 bases). This TCR came from a woman aged 55 to 70 in good health. The CDR3 is CASSYRQDQETQYF. CDR3 DNA: TGTGCCAGCAGTTATCGACAGGACCAAGAGACCCAGTACTTC.